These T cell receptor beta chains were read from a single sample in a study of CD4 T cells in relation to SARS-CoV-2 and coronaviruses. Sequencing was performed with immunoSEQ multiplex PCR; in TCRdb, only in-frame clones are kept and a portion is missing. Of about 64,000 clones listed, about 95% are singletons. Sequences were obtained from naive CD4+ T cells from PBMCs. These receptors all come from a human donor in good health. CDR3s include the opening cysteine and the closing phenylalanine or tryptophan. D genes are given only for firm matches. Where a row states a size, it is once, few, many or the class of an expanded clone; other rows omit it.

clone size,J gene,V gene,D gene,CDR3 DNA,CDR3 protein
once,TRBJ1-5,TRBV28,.,TGTGCCAGCAGCGAAACGAGGGGGAATGGAAATCAGCCCCAGCATTTT,CASSETRGNGNQPQHF
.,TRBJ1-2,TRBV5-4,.,TGTGCCAGCAGCTTCTCCAAGGCAGGTGGCTACACCTTC,CASSFSKAGGYTF
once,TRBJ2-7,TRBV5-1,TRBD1,TGCGCCAGCAGCTTGGATGGGGACAGGGTGAGACACGAGCAGTACTTC,CASSLDGDRVRHEQYF
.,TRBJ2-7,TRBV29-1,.,TGCAGCGCAATTCGAGCGGAGTACGAGCAGTACTTC,CSAIRAEYEQYF
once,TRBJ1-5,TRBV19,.,TGTGCCACGGCCGGGGAGGGCAATCAGCCCCAGCATTTT,CATAGEGNQPQHF
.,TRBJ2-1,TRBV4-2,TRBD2,TGTGCCAGCAGCCAATACGCGGGGGGAACTGAGCAGTTCTTC,CASSQYAGGTEQFF
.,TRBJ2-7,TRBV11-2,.,TGTGCCAGCAGCTTAGGAGTGGGAGGCTCCTACGAGCAGTACTTC,CASSLGVGGSYEQYF
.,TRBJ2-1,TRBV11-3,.,TGTGCCAGCAGTCAAGGGGGAGGGGGTGAGCAGTTCTTC,CASSQGGGGEQFF
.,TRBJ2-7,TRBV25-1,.,TGTGCCAGCAGTCCGCGGGCGTCCTACGAGCAGTACTTC,CASSPRASYEQYF
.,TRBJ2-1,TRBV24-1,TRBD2,TGTGCCACCAGTGACCCCGGGACTAGCAATGAGCAGTTCTTC,CATSDPGTSNEQFF